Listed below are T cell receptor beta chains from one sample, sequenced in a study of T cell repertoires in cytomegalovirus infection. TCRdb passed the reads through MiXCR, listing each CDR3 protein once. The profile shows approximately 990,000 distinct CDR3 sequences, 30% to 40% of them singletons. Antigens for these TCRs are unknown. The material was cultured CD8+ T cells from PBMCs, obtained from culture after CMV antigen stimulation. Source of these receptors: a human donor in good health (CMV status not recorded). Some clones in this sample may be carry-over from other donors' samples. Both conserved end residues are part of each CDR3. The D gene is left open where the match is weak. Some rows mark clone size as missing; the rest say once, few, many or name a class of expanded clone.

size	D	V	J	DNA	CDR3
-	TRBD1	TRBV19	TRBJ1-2	TGTGCCAGTACCCTACAGGGGGCGCGCTCTGATGGCTACACCTTC	CASTLQGARSDGYTF
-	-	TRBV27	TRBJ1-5	TGTGCCAGCAGTAGGGGACAACTCAATCAGCCCCAGCATTTT	CASSRGQLNQPQHF
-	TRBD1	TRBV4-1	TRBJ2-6	TGCGCCAGCAGCCGCGACAGGGCTGGGGCCAACGTCCTGACTTTC	CASSRDRAGANVLTF
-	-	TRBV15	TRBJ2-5	TGTGCCACCAGCGGGTCTCACAGGCGGGAGACCCAGTACTTC	CATSGSHRRETQYF
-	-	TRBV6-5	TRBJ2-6	TGTGCCAGCAGTTACTCGGACTTTGTCTCTGGGGCCAACGTCCTGACTTTC	CASSYSDFVSGANVLTF
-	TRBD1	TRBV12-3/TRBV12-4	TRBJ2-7	TGTGCCAGCAGTTTAGTCCCCGTTGAGGGACAGCCCTACGAGCAGTACTTC	CASSLVPVEGQPYEQYF
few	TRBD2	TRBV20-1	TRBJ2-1	TGCAGTGCTAGAGATGGAGCTAGCGGGGTAGATGAGCAGTTCTTC	CSARDGASGVDEQFF
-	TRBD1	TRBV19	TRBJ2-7	TGTGCCACCACCCCGGCGGACAGGGGTTACGATCAGTACTTC	CATTPADRGYDQYF
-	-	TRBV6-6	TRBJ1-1	TGTGCCAGCAGTTACTCCAACAGGATTGAAGCTTTCTTT	CASSYSNRIEAFF
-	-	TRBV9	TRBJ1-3	TGTGCCAGCAGCGAGAGCTCGACGGGCTCTGGAAACACCATATATTTT	CASSESSTGSGNTIYF
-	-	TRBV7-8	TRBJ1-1	TGTGCCAGCAACCCTGGACCGGGTGAAGCTTTCTTT	CASNPGPGEAFF
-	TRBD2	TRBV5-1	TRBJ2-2	TGCGCCAGCAGCTCGACTAGCGGGTACGACACCGGGGAGCTGTTTTTT	CASSSTSGYDTGELFF
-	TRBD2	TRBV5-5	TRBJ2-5	TGTGCCAGCAGCCGCGGGAGGGCCTTAGAGACCCAGTACTTC	CASSRGRALETQYF
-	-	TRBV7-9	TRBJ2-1	TGTGCCAGCAGCCGATCCGGACAGTTTTCCGACAATGAGCAGTTCTTC	CASSRSGQFSDNEQFF
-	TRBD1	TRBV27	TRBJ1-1	TGTGCCAGCAGTTTCCGGGACAGAACGCTAACTTTCTTT	CASSFRDRTLTFF